A selection of T cell receptor beta chains follows, all from one sample in a study of early T cells in non-severe SARS-CoV-2 infection. TCRdb reanalysed the 5' RACE reads using MiXCR and keeps one entry per CDR3 protein. This table has tens of thousands of distinct CDR3 sequences, 11% appearing once. The sequencing input was whole blood. Every receptor here comes from an adult who was a healthcare worker with PCR-confirmed SARS-CoV-2 infection or an uninfected control (not recorded which). The CDR3 runs from the conserved cysteine through the conserved F or W. D genes are given only for firm matches. Clone size is given for some rows only: seen once, a few or many times, or a class if the clone is expanded.

clone_size,d_call,j_call,cdr3_length,v_call,cdr3_nt,cdr3_aa
NA,NA,TRBJ1-2,11,TRBV10-3,TGTGCCATCGGAACAGCATATGGCTACACCTTC,CAIGTAYGYTF
few,TRBD1,TRBJ1-1,18,TRBV10-3,TGTGCCATCAGCGCTCTTATTCCGGACAGGGGCGTTATCACTGAAGCTTTCTTT,CAISALIPDRGVITEAFF
few,NA,TRBJ2-7,15,TRBV28,TGTGCCAGCAGTGCTACAGGAACGTTCTCCTACGAGCAGTACTTC,CASSATGTFSYEQYF
few,TRBD2,TRBJ2-4,13,TRBV29-1,TGCAGCGTTGAGATGGCGGGAGAAGGCATTCAGTACTTC,CSVEMAGEGIQYF
few,TRBD1,TRBJ2-7,13,TRBV6-5,TGTGCCAACAAGAAAGACAGGGCTTACGAGCAGTACTTC,CANKKDRAYEQYF
many,NA,TRBJ2-7,13,TRBV20-1,TGCAGTGCTAGAGACAGATACTCCTACGAGCAGTACTTC,CSARDRYSYEQYF
few,TRBD2,TRBJ2-1,15,TRBV18,TGTGCCAGCTCACGATCGGCTAGCGGGAGTTATGAGCAGTTCTTC,CASSRSASGSYEQFF
many,TRBD2,TRBJ2-2,16,TRBV20-1,TGCAGTGCTGGGGCGACTAGCGGGAGGGCCGGCGGGGAGCTGTTTTTT,CSAGATSGRAGGELFF
few,TRBD2,TRBJ2-2,15,TRBV12-3/TRBV12-4,TGTGCCAGCAGGGATAGCGGGAGGGCCGCCGGGGAGCTGTTTTTT,CASRDSGRAAGELFF
few,NA,TRBJ1-6,14,TRBV6-1,TGTGCCAGCAGCCCGACAGACTATAATTCACCCCTCCACTTT,CASSPTDYNSPLHF
NA,NA,TRBJ2-5,15,TRBV4-1,TGCGCCAGCAGCCAAGACGTCACCCCCGGGAAGACCCAGTACTTC,CASSQDVTPGKTQYF
NA,NA,TRBJ2-3,12,TRBV20-1,TGCAGTGCTAGAGATCTTACAGATACGCAGTATTTT,CSARDLTDTQYF
NA,NA,TRBJ2-2,14,TRBV28,TGTGCCAGCAGGGAGGGCCTTAACACCGGGGAGCTGTTTTTT,CASREGLNTGELFF
many,TRBD2,TRBJ2-1,15,TRBV7-9,TGTGCCAGCAGACCCCAAAGCGGGAGAAGCATTGAGCAGTTCTTC,CASRPQSGRSIEQFF
NA,TRBD2,TRBJ2-3,16,TRBV24-1,TGTGCCACCAGTGATCCCCTTGGGACTAGCGGCCATACGCAGTATTTT,CATSDPLGTSGHTQYF
few,NA,TRBJ1-1,15,TRBV3-1,TGTGCCAGCAGCAGTCCGTACTTGAGGAACACTGAAGCTTTCTTT,CASSSPYLRNTEAFF
NA,TRBD2,TRBJ2-1,20,TRBV7-3,TGTGCCAGCAGCCCTACCGGGACGGCGGGACTAGCGGCCTCCTACAATGAGCAGTTCTTC,CASSPTGTAGLAASYNEQFF
NA,TRBD2,TRBJ2-7,15,TRBV7-8,TGTGCCAGCAGCTTAGTCGGGGGAGGGCCATACGAGCAGTACTTC,CASSLVGGGPYEQYF
few,NA,TRBJ2-1,11,TRBV20-1,TGCAGTGCTACCTCTTACAATGAGCAGTTCTTC,CSATSYNEQFF
NA,TRBD1,TRBJ2-1,16,TRBV24-1,TGTGCCACCAGTGCCCGGGAGACAGGGGGCTACAATGAGCAGTTCTTC,CATSARETGGYNEQFF
NA,NA,TRBJ2-1,14,TRBV6-6,TGTGCCAGCGTAACCGCGTCCTCCTACAATGAGCAGTTCTTC,CASVTASSYNEQFF
NA,TRBD1,TRBJ2-7,14,TRBV7-8,TGTGCCAGCAGCGCGGGACAGGGGGGCTACGAGCAGTACTTC,CASSAGQGGYEQYF
NA,TRBD1,TRBJ2-7,15,TRBV28,TGTGCCAGCAGTTTACTTCCCCTCGGACAGGACGAGCAGTACTTC,CASSLLPLGQDEQYF
NA,TRBD2,TRBJ2-7,15,TRBV28,TGTGCCAGCAGTTTTGGCGGGAGGGCCGTCTACGAGCAGTACTTC,CASSFGGRAVYEQYF
NA,TRBD1,TRBJ2-3,16,TRBV10-3,TGTGCCACCGTCCCGGGACAGGGAAGGAGGACAGATACGCAGTATTTT,CATVPGQGRRTDTQYF
many,NA,TRBJ2-3,14,TRBV19,TGTGCCAGTAGTACTGGGTTTGGCACAGATACGCAGTATTTT,CASSTGFGTDTQYF
few,NA,TRBJ2-3,14,TRBV6-6,TGTGCCAGCAGCCCCGGGACTCCCACAGATACGCAGTATTTT,CASSPGTPTDTQYF
few,NA,TRBJ2-1,13,TRBV2,TGTGCCAGCATGGACATGGGACGTCCCCGTCCGTTCTTC,CASMDMGRPRPFF
NA,TRBD2,TRBJ2-5,15,TRBV5-1,TGCGCCAGCAGCTTGGCACTAGCGGGAGGAGAGACCCAGTACTTC,CASSLALAGGETQYF
NA,NA,TRBJ1-5,14,TRBV6-6,TGTGCCAGCAGTTATTCCTGGGCCAATCAGCCCCAGCATTTT,CASSYSWANQPQHF
few,NA,TRBJ2-2,14,TRBV12-3/TRBV12-4,TGTGCCAGCTCCTGGACCACAATCAACAGGGAGCTGTTTTTT,CASSWTTINRELFF
few,NA,TRBJ2-1,16,TRBV6-5,TGTGCCAGCAGTTACTCGACGTCACGCGCCTTAAGGGAGCAGTTCTTC,CASSYSTSRALREQFF
many,NA,TRBJ1-1,13,TRBV28,TGTGCCAGCAGTCGAGCGTTGTTCCTTGAAGCTTTCTTT,CASSRALFLEAFF
NA,NA,TRBJ2-7,14,TRBV7-2,TGTGCCAGCAGCTTAGCCGAGCGGACCTACGAGCAGTACTTC,CASSLAERTYEQYF
many,TRBD2,TRBJ2-7,12,TRBV20-1,TGCAGTGCCACTAGCGGGAGGAACGAGCAGTACTTC,CSATSGRNEQYF
NA,NA,TRBJ2-1,15,TRBV28,TGTGCCAGCAGTCCCCGGGGAGCCCCGCGGGATGAGCAGTTCTTC,CASSPRGAPRDEQFF